This TCR beta chain was observed in a study of blood T cells in healthy people across ages. Sample-barcoded 5' priming and a J-beta primer mix drove a second PCR of about 7 to 11 cycles. TCRdb itself ran the 5' RACE reads through MiXCR, one entry per CDR3 protein. The sample lists hundreds of thousands of distinct CDR3 sequences, around 48% occurring once. Per the germline V gene, CDR1 is SNHLY and CDR2 is FYNNEI. The CDR3 totals 16 residues. V shed 2 bases and J shed 4 bases, with 15 bases lying between them. This sequence was found in a man older than 75 in good health. Material for sequencing was blood. The chain is built from TRBV2 and TRBJ2-1; no reliable D call. The DNA for the CDR3 is TGTGCCAGCAGTGAACCCCGGCTCATTGATTACAATGAGCAGTTCTTC. Translating it yields CASSEPRLIDYNEQFF. The full variable domain, its missing parts supplied by reference TRBV2 and TRBJ2-1, is EPEVTQTPSHQVTQMGQEVILRCVPISNHLYFYWYRQILGQKVEFLVSFYNNEISEKSEIFDDQFSVERPDGSNFTLKIRSTKLEDSAMYFCASSEPRLIDYNEQFFGPGTRLTVL.